This T cell receptor beta chain was retrieved from a study of T cell clonotyping in hematopoietic cell transplantation. Study-level results: Graft donor and pretransplant recipient Inverse Simpson Index values predicted broader posttransplant TCR diversity.

A remark on this clone: Its specificity is unknown.

This CDR3 region has 16 residues. Per the germline V gene, CDR1 is LGHNA and CDR2 is YNFKEQ. The V segment lost 1 base and the J segment 4 bases; nucleotides outside the gene matches: 7. This sample's time point: recipient sample about 28 days before transplant, after cytoreduction. Recipient blood drawn about 28 days pretransplant and days 30, 100, 180 after. Only in-frame clones appear in the TCRdb table, and some are missing; sequencing was by immunoSEQ multiplex PCR. The data show roughly 20,000 clones, about 82% seen once. This receptor was taken from a man aged 45 to 65 with acute myeloid leukemia. Some clones in this sample may be carry-over from other donors' samples. This rearrangement joins TRBV4-2 to TRBJ2-3; 8 bases are a match to TRBD1. The sample was peripheral blood mononuclear cells, taken before stem cell transplant. CDR3 loop: CASSQGGQGLADTQYF. Written as DNA, the CDR3 is TGTGCCAGCAGCCAAGGTGGACAGGGTTTGGCAGATACGCAGTATTTT.